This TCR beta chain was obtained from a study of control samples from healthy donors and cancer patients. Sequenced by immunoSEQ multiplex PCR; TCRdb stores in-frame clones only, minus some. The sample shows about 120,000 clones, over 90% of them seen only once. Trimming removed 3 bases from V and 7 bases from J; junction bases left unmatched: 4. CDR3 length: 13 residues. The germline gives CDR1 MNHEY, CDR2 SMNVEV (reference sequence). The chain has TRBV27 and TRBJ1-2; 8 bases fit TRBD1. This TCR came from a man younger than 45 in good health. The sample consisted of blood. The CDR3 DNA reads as TGTGCCAGCAGTTTCTCAGGGGGCGGTGGCTACACCTTC. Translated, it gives CASSFSGGGGYTF.